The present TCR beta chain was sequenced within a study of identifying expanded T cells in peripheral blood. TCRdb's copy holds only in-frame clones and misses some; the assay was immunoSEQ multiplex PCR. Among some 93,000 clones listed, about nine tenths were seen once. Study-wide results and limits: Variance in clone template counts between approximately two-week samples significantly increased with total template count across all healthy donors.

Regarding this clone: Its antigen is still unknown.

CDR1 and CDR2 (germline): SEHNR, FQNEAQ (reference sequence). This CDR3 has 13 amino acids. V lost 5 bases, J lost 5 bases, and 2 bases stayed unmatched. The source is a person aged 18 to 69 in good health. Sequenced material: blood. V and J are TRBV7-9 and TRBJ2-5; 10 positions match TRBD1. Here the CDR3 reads CASSQDRGETQYF. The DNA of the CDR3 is TGTGCCAGCAGCCAGGACAGGGGGGAGACCCAGTACTTC.